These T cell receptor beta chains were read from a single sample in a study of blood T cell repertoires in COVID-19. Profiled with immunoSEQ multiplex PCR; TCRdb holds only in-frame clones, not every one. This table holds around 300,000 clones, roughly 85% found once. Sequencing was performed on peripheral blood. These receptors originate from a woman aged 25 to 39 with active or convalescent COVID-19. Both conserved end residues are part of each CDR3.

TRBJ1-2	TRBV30	CAWSVRGNYGYTF
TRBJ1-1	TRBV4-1	CASSQAESRRNTEAFF
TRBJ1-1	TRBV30	CAWTVGGMGTEAFF
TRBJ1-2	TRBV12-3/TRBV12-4	CASSLDNLYGYTF
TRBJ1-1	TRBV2	CASSPRQRYTEAFF
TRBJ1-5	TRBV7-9	CASSLDRGRNQPQHF
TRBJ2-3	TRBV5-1	CASSLLSADTQYF
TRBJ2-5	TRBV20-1	CSASRLAGRYQETQYF
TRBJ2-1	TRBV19	CASSIRGTGKENEQFF
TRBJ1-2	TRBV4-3	CASSTRTGASYGYTF
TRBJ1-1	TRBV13	CASSRGGGTEAFF
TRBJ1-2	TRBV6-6	CASRTENNYGYTF
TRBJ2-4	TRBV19	CASSIGGTGNIQYF
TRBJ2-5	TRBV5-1	CASSLQRQWETQYF
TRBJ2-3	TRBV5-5	CASSLVSGGRTDTQYF
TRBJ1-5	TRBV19	CASSPDRSNQPQHF
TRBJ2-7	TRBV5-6	CASSLGGGPSQYF
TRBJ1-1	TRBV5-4	CASSLRRPMNTEAFF
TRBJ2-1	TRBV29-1	CSVESGRSYNEQFF
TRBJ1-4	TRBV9	CASSVAGGQGGEKLFF
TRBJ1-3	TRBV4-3	CASSQDRGRGGNTIYF
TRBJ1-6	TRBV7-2	CASSLDREISPLHF
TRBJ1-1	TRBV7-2	CASSLLAGGGAFF
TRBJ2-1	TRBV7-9	CASSLGSRTGGGYNEQFF
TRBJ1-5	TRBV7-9	CASSLTGQPQHF
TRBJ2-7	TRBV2	CASRDSSYEQYF
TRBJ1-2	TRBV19	CASSYGQGANYGYTF
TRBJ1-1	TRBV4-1	CASSLPRRGTEAFF
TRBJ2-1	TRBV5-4	CASSSQGVGGNEQFF
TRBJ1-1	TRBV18	CASSPAHGTGRGNTEAFF
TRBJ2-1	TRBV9	CASSVGVAGEQFF
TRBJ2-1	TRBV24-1	CATSDPRGGSYNEQFF
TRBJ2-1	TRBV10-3	CAISLLAGTVYNEQFF
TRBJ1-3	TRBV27	CASSPPRRDFASSGNTIYF
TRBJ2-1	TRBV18	CASSPAGGSFSNEQFF
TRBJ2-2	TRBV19	CASRQVRLSPGELFF
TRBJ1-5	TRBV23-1	CASWRMGHSNQPQHF
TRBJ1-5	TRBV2	CASSVRVGANQPQHF
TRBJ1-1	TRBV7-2	CASSLAAGQVGTEAFF
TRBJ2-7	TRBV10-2	CASSPTGTRGNEQYF
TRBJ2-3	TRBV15	CATSRPGQGKRDTITQYF
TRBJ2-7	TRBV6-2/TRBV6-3	CASSYATLYEQYF
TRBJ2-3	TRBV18	CASSPTYRTGDTQYF
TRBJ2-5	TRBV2	CASSVLETQYF
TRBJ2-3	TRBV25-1	CASSGRGSTQSDTQYF
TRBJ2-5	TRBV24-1	CATSMDSGGETQYF
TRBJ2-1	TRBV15	CATQGLSSYNEQFF
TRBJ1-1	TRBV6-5	CASSYGGRGTEAFF
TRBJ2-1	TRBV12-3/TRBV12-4	CASSLTLYNEQFF